The 19 T cell receptor beta chains below all came from one sample that was sequenced in a study of T-cell memory formation after mild COVID-19. TCRdb passed the 5' RACE reads through MiXCR, listing each CDR3 protein once. Of roughly 280,000 distinct CDR3 sequences listed, 15% to 20% are singletons. The sequenced sample consisted of PBMCs or a T cell subset sorted from them (not recorded which). These receptor sequences come from a man between 18 and 29 years old who had mild COVID-19 (a few samples of this study predate the infection). Cell type and time point are not known.

Ten or more counts support this clonotype. The chain carries TRBV9 and TRBJ2-1; D gene ambiguous. V dropped 6 bases and J dropped 5 bases, with 12 bases sitting between them. CDR3 size: 13 residues. Germline lookup yields CDR1 SGDLS and CDR2 YYNGEE. CDR3 in DNA: TGTGCCAGCAACCCTGACCCGAACAATGAGCAGTTCTTC. Its protein product is CASNPDPNNEQFF.

The CDR3 DNA reads TGCAGCGTTTATGGGACGGGGGACACCGGGGAGCTGTTTTTT. Translated: CSVYGTGDTGELFF. This chain joins TRBV29-1 and TRBJ2-2; the D gene is possibly TRBD2 (6 bases). V lost 5 bases and J 3 bases, leaving 13 bases between the germline ends. Germline assignment: CDR1 SQVTM and CDR2 ANQGSEA. The CDR3 is 14 residues long.

This clonotype was counted a few times. CDR3 residues: CSARDLGVVNEKLFF. The CDR3 DNA is TGCAGTGCTAGAGATCTTGGGGTTGTTAATGAAAAACTGTTTTTT. The chain employs TRBV20-1 and TRBJ1-4; D not certain. The CDR3 length is 15 residues. Trimming cost V 0 bases and J 4 bases, with 12 bases left between them. Germline assignment: CDR1 DFQATT and CDR2 SNEGSKA (reference sequence).

The J gene is TRBJ2-4, the V gene TRBV20-1, with D possibly matching TRBD1 (6 bases). Looked up from germline, CDR1 is DFQATT and CDR2 is SNEGSKA (reference sequence). V was cut by 1 base and J by 0 bases, with 16 bases left in between. The length of the CDR3 is 17 residues. The CDR3 reads CSARAGHARLAKNIQYF. The CDR3 DNA is TGCAGTGCTAGAGCGGGACACGCACGCCTAGCCAAAAACATTCAGTACTTC.

Many counts were recorded for this clonotype. The chain couples TRBV15 to TRBJ2-7; D is ambiguous. The CDR3 loop spans 16 amino acids. Germline CDR1 LNHNV, CDR2 YYDKDF (reference sequence). V was trimmed by 1 base and J by 4 bases, leaving 17 bases between them. The CDR3 loop is CATSRVGWGSRYEQYF. The CDR3 DNA sequence: TGTGCCACCAGCAGAGTAGGTTGGGGATCTCGGTACGAGCAGTACTTC. The full variable domain, completed using reference TRBV15 and TRBJ2-7, is DAMVIQNPRYQVTQFGKPVTLSCSQTLNHNVMYWYQQKSSQAPKLLFHYYDKDFNNEADTPDNFQSRRPNTSFCFLDIRSPGLGDTAMYLCATSRVGWGSRYEQYFGPGTRLTVT.

This clonotype came up a few times. In DNA, the CDR3 is TGCGCCAGCTCCACCGGGACTAGCGGGGGGGCCTACGAGCAGTACTTC. It is translated as CASSTGTSGGAYEQYF. The chain couples TRBV5-1 to TRBJ2-7, with 16 nucleotides matching TRBD2. CDR3 length equals 16 residues. From germline, CDR1 is SGHRS and CDR2 YFSETQ. Trimming at V came to 7 bases and at J to 2 bases, leaving 6 bases not matched to a gene.

V is TRBV18 and J is TRBJ1-5; the D gene is possibly TRBD1 (5 bases). Deletions cut 0 bases from V and 6 bases from J, with 15 bases between. The germline V gene has CDR1 KGHSH and CDR2 LQKENI. This CDR3 is built from 16 residues. The CDR3: CASSPPGAGSGQPQHF. CDR3 nucleotides: TGTGCCAGCTCACCACCCGGGGCAGGCAGCGGTCAGCCCCAGCATTTT.

This clonotype was detected ten times or more. This chain joins TRBV4-3 and TRBJ2-1; 10 bases map to TRBD2. The CDR3 sequence is 19 residues long. The germline V gene encodes CDR1 LGHNA and CDR2 YSLEER. V dropped 4 bases and J dropped 7; count of bases not matched to a gene: 19. DNA of the CDR3: TGCGCCAGCAGCCGTGGCGTGTTAGCTAGCGGGGGATCTACGAATGAGCAGTTCTTC. Translation gives CASSRGVLASGGSTNEQFF.

This clonotype was seen only a few times. This chain uses TRBV20-1 with TRBJ2-5; 8 bases agree with TRBD2. V lost 5 bases and J lost 1; bases outside the gene matches: 6. Looked up from germline, CDR1 is DFQATT and CDR2 is SNEGSKA (reference sequence). This CDR3 comprises 14 residues. The CDR3 here is CSASIAGLQETQYF. The CDR3 nucleotides read TGCAGTGCTTCTATAGCGGGGCTCCAAGAGACCCAGTACTTC.

The chain couples TRBV4-2 to TRBJ2-2; no clear D. Germline V lookup: CDR1 LGHNA, CDR2 YNFKEQ. The CDR3 runs to 15 residues. V was pared by 3 bases and J by 4 bases, with 12 bases between. The CDR3 DNA sequence: TGTGCCAGCAGCCAGGCGGTTTCGGGCACCGGGGAGCTGTTTTTT. Amino acid sequence: CASSQAVSGTGELFF.

A few counts support this clonotype. J is TRBJ2-5 and V is TRBV7-2, with a weak D call TRBD2 (7 bases). CDR3 length: 20 residues. The V end was cut by 5 bases, the J end by 5 bases, with 33 bases between. Germline CDR1 SGHTA, CDR2 FQGNSA. CDR3 region: CASSRPASARRGGDWETQYF. CDR3 coding DNA: TGTGCCAGCAGCCGTCCAGCATCAGCCCGCAGGGGAGGGGATTGGGAGACCCAGTACTTC.

The chain employs TRBV7-3 and TRBJ2-3; 14 nucleotides align to TRBD2. Trimming removed 4 bases from V and 0 bases from J; junction bases left unmatched: 3. Germline CDR1 is SGHTA and CDR2 is FQGTGA. The CDR3 is 17 residues long. The CDR3 loop is CASSSGLAGGSTDTQYF. CDR3 coding DNA: TGTGCCAGCAGCTCTGGACTAGCGGGGGGTAGCACAGATACGCAGTATTTT.

The rearrangement uses TRBV7-9 and TRBJ2-2; TRBD1 is a possible D gene (5 bases). V lost 5 bases, J lost 4 bases, and 17 bases lay in between. Germline V gene data show CDR1 as SEHNR and CDR2 as FQNEAQ (reference sequence). The CDR3 spans 16 residues. The chain's CDR3 is CASSPQGPLITGELFF. CDR3 coding DNA: TGTGCCAGCAGCCCTCAGGGTCCTCTAATCACCGGGGAGCTGTTTTTT. The full variable domain, with the rest looked up from reference TRBV7-9 and TRBJ2-2, is DTGVSQNPRHKITKRGQNVTFRCDPISEHNRLYWYRQTLGQGPEFLTYFQNEAQLEKSRLLSDRFSAERPKGSFSTLEIQRTEQGDSAMYLCASSPQGPLITGELFFGEGSRLTVL.

The chain joins TRBV29-1 to TRBJ2-1, with D unresolved. V dropped 4 bases and J dropped 3 bases, with 10 bases sitting between them. Germline values: CDR1 SQVTM, CDR2 ANQGSEA. This CDR3 region has 13 residues. The DNA for the CDR3 is TGCAGCGTTGCTAACCTAGTCTACAATGAGCAGTTCTTC. Protein sequence: CSVANLVYNEQFF.

Many counts were recorded for this clonotype. The chain has TRBV12-3 or TRBV12-4 and TRBJ1-5; D is unclear. The CDR3 is 14 residues long. V dropped 3 bases and J dropped 4 bases, with 10 bases sitting between them. The CDR3 DNA reads TGTGCCAGCAGTTTTTGGGGAGTGAATCAGCCCCAGCATTTT. Translation gives CASSFWGVNQPQHF.

The CDR3 loop reads CASRPLTGGNYGYTF. For the CDR3, the DNA is TGCGCCAGCAGACCCCTGACAGGGGGAAACTATGGCTACACCTTC. The V call is TRBV5-1, the J call TRBJ1-2; 9 nucleotides align to TRBD1. Unmatched junction bases numbered 7, after V lost 5 bases and J lost 2 bases. Germline loops: CDR1 SGHRS, CDR2 YFSETQ. CDR3 size: 15 residues.

This rearrangement joins TRBV4-1 to TRBJ2-5, with a possible D match to TRBD2 (5 bases). Trimming removed 0 bases from V and 2 bases from J, with 13 bases in between. The CDR3 is 16 residues long. CDR1 and CDR2 from the germline V gene are MGHRA and YSYEKL. The CDR3 sequence: CASSQDRRVSQETQYF. CDR3 DNA: TGCGCCAGCAGCCAAGATCGGCGGGTTTCTCAAGAGACCCAGTACTTC.

J is TRBJ2-7 and V is TRBV11-2; 8 bases map to TRBD1. J was trimmed by 2 bases and V by 5 bases; bases with no gene match: 5. The germline V gene has CDR1 SGHAT and CDR2 FQNNGV. The CDR3 has 14 amino acids. The CDR3 is CASSLGTGTYEQYV. The CDR3, as DNA: TGTGCCAGCAGCCTCGGGACAGGAACCTACGAGCAGTACGTC.

V and J are TRBV9 and TRBJ2-1; D is unresolved. Trimming took 0 bases from V and 9 from J, leaving 10 bases between them. CDR3 size: 13 residues. CDR1 and CDR2 from the germline V gene are SGDLS and YYNGEE. CDR3 bases: TGTGCCAGCAGCGTAGAAGGTGGTATTGAGCAGTTCTTC. Protein sequence: CASSVEGGIEQFF.